This T cell receptor beta chain is from a study of T cell responses to AZD1222 COVID-19 vaccine. Study-level results: Only a handful of AZD1222 recipients, six or seven in all, had baseline seropositivity. After the peak T cell response, and only then, were repertoires sampled. Clonal diversity may have been underestimated, and the donors were mostly white British, with more females than males.

As for this clone: The antigen remains undetermined.

The germline CDR1 and CDR2 sequences are SGHRS and YFSETQ. The length of the CDR3 is 17 residues. Germline trimming cut 1 base from V and 5 bases from J; bases unmatched to any gene: 10. The repertoire was sequenced with immunoSEQ multiplex PCR; TCRdb's copy has only in-frame clones and lacks some. The sample records about 120,000 clones, under 90% being singletons. V gene TRBV5-1 combines with J gene TRBJ2-7; the match to TRBD2 covers 12 bases. The sequence came from an adult in good health. Sequenced material: peripheral blood, taken on day 0 of AZD1222 vaccination. The CDR3 spells CASSLYLAGGAGNEQYF. CDR3 coding DNA: TGCGCCAGCAGCTTGTACCTAGCGGGAGGGGCGGGCAACGAGCAGTACTTC.